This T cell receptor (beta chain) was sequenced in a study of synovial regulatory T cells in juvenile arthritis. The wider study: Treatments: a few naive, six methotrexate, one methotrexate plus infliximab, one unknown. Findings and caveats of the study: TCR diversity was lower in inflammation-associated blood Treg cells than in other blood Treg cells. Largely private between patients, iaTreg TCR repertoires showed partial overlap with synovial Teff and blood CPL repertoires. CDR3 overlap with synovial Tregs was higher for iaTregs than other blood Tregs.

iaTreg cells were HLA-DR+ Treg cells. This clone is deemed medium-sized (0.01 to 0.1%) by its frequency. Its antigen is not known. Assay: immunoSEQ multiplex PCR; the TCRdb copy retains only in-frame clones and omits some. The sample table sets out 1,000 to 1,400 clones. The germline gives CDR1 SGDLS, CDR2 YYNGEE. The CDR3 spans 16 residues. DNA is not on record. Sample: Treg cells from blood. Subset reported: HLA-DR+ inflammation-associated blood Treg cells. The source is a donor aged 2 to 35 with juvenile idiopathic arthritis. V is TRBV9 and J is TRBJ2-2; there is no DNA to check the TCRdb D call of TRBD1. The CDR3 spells CASSPPRGQNTGELFF. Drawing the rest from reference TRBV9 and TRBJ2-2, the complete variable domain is DSGVTQTPKHLITATGQRVTLRCSPRSGDLSVYWYQQSLDQGLQFLIQYYNGEERAKGNILERFSAQQFPDLHSELNLSSLELGDSALYFCASSPPRGQNTGELFFGEGSRLTVL.